One sample yielded the 8 T cell receptor beta chains listed below, sequenced in a study of T cells in localized non-small cell lung cancer. Here immunoSEQ multiplex PCR was the method, and the copy in TCRdb shows in-frame clones only, minus some. This sample carries over 50,000 clones, roughly 90% of them seen once, and the ten largest clones take under 2%. The material was peripheral blood, obtained before any cancer treatment. The source is a woman aged 40-70 years with stage I lung adenocarcinoma.

J is TRBJ1-6 and V is TRBV30; 7 bases line up with TRBD1. Germline trimming cut 4 bases from V and 7 bases from J; bases unmatched to any gene: 13. The CDR3 contains 16 residues. Germline lookup yields CDR1 GTSNPN and CDR2 SVGIG (reference sequence). CDR3 protein: CAWTHLNRGYNSPLHF. The CDR3 nucleotides read TGTGCCTGGACCCACCTTAACAGGGGATACAATTCACCCCTCCACTTT.

This chain connects TRBV7-8 to TRBJ1-1; no clear D gene. Trimming took 3 bases from V and 0 from J, leaving 5 bases between them. Germline CDR1 SGHVS, CDR2 FQNEAQ. The CDR3 is made up of 13 amino acids. The CDR3 here is CASSFFMNTEAFF. The CDR3 nucleotides are TGTGCCAGCAGCTTCTTCATGAACACTGAAGCTTTCTTT.

J is TRBJ2-2 and V is TRBV5-1, with 7 nucleotides matching TRBD1. CDR1 and CDR2 (germline): SGHRS, YFSETQ. This CDR3 has 15 residues. V dropped 3 bases and J dropped 0; count of bases not matched to a gene: 2. Written as DNA, the CDR3 is TGCGCCAGCAGCTCGGGACAGCCGAACACCGGGGAGCTGTTTTTT. Protein sequence: CASSSGQPNTGELFF.

The V gene is TRBV6-1, the J gene TRBJ2-5; D is ambiguous. The CDR3 runs 12 residues. CDR1 is MNHNS and CDR2 is SASEGT in the germline V gene. Trimming pared 7 bases from V and 5 bases from J, leaving 11 bases between. DNA for the CDR3: TGTGCCAGCAATCCCGAATCGGAGACCCAGTACTTC. Amino acids: CASNPESETQYF.

The chain couples TRBV19 to TRBJ1-1, with TRBD1 identical over 8 bases. This CDR3 is built from 15 residues. The junction had 8 bases not matched to a gene; V was cut back by 6 bases and J by 2 bases. Germline loops: CDR1 LNHDA, CDR2 SQIVND (reference sequence). Here the CDR3 DNA reads TGTGCCAGTAGGTATTCCGGGACAGGAAACACTGAAGCTTTCTTT. Translated, it gives CASRYSGTGNTEAFF.

The chain has TRBV7-8 and TRBJ1-5, with D unclear. This CDR3 has 15 amino acids. The V and J ends lost 1 base and 0 bases respectively, with 7 bases between them. CDR1 is SGHVS and CDR2 is FQNEAQ in the germline V gene. The CDR3 loop reads CASSLEGSSNQPQHF. The CDR3 nucleotides read TGTGCCAGCAGCTTAGAGGGATCTAGCAATCAGCCCCAGCATTTT.

This chain links TRBV7-2 with TRBJ1-1; D is undetermined. CDR3 size: 13 residues. Trimming removed 7 bases at V and 1 base at J, with 10 bases between. The germline gives CDR1 SGHTA, CDR2 FQGNSA. CDR3 DNA sequence: TGTGCCAGCACTTCGACGGCGAACACTGAAGCTTTCTTT. It encodes CASTSTANTEAFF.

This sequence joins TRBV5-1 and TRBJ2-2; TRBD2 matches 8 bases. Trimming removed 2 bases from V and 6 bases from J; junction bases left unmatched: 6. This CDR3 is 15 amino acids long. CDR1 and CDR2 from the germline V gene are SGHRS and YFSETQ. CDR3 sequence reads: CASSFQREKAGELFF. The CDR3 nucleotides read TGCGCCAGCAGCTTCCAGCGGGAGAAGGCCGGGGAGCTGTTTTTT.